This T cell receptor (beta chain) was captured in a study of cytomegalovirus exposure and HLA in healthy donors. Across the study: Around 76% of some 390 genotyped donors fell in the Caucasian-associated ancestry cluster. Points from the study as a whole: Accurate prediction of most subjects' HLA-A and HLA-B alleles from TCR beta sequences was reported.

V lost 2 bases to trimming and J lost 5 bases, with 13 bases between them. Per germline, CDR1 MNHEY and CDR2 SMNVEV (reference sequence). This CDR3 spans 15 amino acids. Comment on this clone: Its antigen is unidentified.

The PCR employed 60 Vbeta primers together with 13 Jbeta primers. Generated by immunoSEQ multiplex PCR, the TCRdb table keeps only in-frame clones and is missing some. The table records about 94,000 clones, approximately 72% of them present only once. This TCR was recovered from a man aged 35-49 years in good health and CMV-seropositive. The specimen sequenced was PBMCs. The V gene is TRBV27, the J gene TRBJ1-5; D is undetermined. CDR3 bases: TGTGCCAGCAGTTTAAGTAACCGAGGAGATCAGCCCCAGCATTTT. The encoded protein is CASSLSNRGDQPQHF.